This entry describes one TCR beta chain. The sample originates from a study of blood T cell repertoires in COVID-19. Turning to the study itself: T cells, B-cell-depleted T cells, or PBMCs provided the cDNA or gDNA that served as material.

Looked up from germline, CDR1 is KGHDR and CDR2 is SFDVKD. The trim removed 4 bases at V and 5 bases at J, leaving 6 bases unmatched. The CDR3 is made up of 14 amino acids. Here immunoSEQ multiplex PCR was the method, and the copy in TCRdb shows in-frame clones only, minus some. The sample holds more than 350,000 clones, more than 70% seen once. The source is a woman between 18 and 29 years old who had been exposed to COVID-19. The source material was PBMCs or T cells enriched from blood (not recorded which). The chain is built from TRBV24-1 and TRBJ1-2; 7 bases agree with TRBD1. The CDR3 is CATSDQDRWYGYTF. The CDR3 nucleotides are TGTGCCACCAGTGACCAGGACAGGTGGTATGGCTACACCTTC.